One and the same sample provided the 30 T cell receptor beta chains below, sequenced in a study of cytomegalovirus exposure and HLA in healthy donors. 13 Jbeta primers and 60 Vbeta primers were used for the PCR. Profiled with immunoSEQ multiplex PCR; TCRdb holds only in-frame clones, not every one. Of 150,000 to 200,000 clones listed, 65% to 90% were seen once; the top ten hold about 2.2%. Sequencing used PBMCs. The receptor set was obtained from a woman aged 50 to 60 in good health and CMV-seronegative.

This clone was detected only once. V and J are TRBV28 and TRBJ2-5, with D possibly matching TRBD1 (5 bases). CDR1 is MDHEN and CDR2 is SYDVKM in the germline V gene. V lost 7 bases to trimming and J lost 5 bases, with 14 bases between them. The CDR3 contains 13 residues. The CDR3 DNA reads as TGTGCCAGCAATAGGGGCCGAAGGGAGACCCAGTACTTC. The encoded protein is CASNRGRRETQYF.

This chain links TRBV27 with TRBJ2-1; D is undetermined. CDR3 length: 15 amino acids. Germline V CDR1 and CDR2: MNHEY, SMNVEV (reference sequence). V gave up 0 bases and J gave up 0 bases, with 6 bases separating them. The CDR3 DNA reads TGTGCCAGCAGTTTATCGAGGAGCTCCTACAATGAGCAGTTCTTC. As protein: CASSLSRSSYNEQFF.

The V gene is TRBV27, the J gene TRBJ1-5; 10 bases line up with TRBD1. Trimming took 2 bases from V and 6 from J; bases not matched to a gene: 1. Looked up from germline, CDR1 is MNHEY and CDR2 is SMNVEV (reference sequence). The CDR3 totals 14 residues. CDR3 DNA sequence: TGTGCCAGCAGTTTACGGGACAGGGGTCAGCCCCAGCATTTT. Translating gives CASSLRDRGQPQHF.

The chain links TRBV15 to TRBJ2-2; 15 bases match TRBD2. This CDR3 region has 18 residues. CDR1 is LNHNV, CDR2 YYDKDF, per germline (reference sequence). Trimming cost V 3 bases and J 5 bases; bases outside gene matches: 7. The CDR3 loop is CATSSPGTSGRRTGELFF. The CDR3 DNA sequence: TGTGCCACCAGCAGTCCCGGGACTAGCGGGAGGAGGACCGGGGAGCTGTTTTTT.

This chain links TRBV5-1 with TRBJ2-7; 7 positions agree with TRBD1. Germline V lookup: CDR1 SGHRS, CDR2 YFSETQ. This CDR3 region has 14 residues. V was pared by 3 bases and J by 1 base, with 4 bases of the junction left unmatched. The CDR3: CASSSRQGSYEQYF. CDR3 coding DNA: TGCGCCAGCAGCTCCCGACAGGGATCCTACGAGCAGTACTTC.

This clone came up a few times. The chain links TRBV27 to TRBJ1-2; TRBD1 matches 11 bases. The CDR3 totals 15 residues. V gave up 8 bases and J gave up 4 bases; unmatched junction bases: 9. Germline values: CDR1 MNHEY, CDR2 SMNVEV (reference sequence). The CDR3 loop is CASSGQGAMIYGYTF. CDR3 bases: TGTGCCAGCTCTGGACAGGGGGCCATGATCTATGGCTACACCTTC.

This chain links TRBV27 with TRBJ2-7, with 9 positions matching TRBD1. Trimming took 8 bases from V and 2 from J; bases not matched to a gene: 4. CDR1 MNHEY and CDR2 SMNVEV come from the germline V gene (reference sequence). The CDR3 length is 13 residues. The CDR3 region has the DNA TGTGCCAGCGGACAGGGGTCCCCCTACGAGCAGTACTTC. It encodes CASGQGSPYEQYF.

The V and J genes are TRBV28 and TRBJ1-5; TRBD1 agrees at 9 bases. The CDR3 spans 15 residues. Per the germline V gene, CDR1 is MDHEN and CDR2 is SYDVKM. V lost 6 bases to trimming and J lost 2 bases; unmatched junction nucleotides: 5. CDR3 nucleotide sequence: TGTGCCAGCAGGTCCAGGACAGGGGGCAATCAGCCCCAGCATTTT. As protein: CASRSRTGGNQPQHF. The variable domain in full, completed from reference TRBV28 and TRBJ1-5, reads DVKVTQSSRYLVKRTGEKVFLECVQDMDHENMFWYRQDPGLGLRLIYFSYDVKMKEKGDIPEGYSVSREKKERFSLILESASTNQTSMYLCASRSRTGGNQPQHFGDGTRLSIL.

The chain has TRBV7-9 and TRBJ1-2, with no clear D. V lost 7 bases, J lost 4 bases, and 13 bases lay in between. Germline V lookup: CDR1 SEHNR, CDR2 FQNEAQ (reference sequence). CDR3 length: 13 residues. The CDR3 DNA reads TGTGCCAGCATCCCCCGCCAGGTCTATGGCTACACCTTC. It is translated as CASIPRQVYGYTF.

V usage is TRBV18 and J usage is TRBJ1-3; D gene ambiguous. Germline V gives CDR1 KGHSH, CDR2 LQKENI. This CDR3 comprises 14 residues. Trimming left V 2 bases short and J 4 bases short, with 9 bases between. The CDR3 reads CASSPNSGGNTIYF. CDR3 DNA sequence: TGTGCCAGCTCACCAAACAGCGGGGGAAACACCATATATTTT.

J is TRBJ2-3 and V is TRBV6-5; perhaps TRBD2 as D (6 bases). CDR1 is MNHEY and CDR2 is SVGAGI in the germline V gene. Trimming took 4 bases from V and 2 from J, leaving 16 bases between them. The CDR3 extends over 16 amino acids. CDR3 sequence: CASSSLAEPITDTQYF. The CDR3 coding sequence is TGTGCCAGCAGTTCCTTAGCGGAGCCTATCACAGATACGCAGTATTTT.

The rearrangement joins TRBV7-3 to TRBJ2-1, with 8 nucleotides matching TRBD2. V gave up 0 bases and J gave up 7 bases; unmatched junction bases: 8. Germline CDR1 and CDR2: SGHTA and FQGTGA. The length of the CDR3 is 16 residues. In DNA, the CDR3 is TGTGCCAGCAGCTTAACGTCCAGCGGGAGTCTTAATGAGCAGTTCTTC. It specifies CASSLTSSGSLNEQFF.

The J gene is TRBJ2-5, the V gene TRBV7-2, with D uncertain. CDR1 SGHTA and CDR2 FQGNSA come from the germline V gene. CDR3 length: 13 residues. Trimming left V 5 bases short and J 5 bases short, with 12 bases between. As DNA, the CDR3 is TGTGCCAGCAGCCCCGACTCTGGGGAGACCCAGTACTTC. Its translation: CASSPDSGETQYF.

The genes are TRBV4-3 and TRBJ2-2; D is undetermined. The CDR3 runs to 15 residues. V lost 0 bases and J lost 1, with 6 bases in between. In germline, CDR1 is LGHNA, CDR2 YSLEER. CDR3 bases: TGCGCCAGCAGCCAAGACAACTGGAACACCGGGGAGCTGTTTTTT. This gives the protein CASSQDNWNTGELFF.

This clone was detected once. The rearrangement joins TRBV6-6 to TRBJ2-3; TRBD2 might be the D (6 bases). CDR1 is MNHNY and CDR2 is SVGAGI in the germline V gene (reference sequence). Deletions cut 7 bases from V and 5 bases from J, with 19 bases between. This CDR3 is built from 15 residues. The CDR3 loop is CASTPQVLGGDTQYF. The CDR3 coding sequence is TGTGCCAGCACCCCACAGGTTTTGGGGGGAGATACGCAGTATTTT.

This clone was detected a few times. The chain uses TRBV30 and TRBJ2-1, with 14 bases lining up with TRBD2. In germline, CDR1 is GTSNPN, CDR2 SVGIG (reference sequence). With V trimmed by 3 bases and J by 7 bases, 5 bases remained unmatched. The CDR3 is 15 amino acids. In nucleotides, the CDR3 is TGTGCCTGGAGCAGGACTAGCGGGGGGTGGAATGAGCAGTTCTTC. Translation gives CAWSRTSGGWNEQFF. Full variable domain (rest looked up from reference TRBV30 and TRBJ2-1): SQTIHQWPATLVQPVGSPLSLECTVEGTSNPNLYWYRQAAGRGLQLLFYSVGIGQISSEVPQNLSASRPQDRQFILSSKKLLLSDSGFYLCAWSRTSGGWNEQFFGPGTRLTVL.

As DNA, the CDR3 is TGTGCCAGCACCGCACAGGTTTACTCCTACGAGCAGTACTTC. Amino acids: CASTAQVYSYEQYF. This chain connects TRBV11-2 to TRBJ2-7, with a possible D match to TRBD1 (5 bases). Germline lookup yields CDR1 SGHAT and CDR2 FQNNGV. This CDR3 has 14 amino acids. V was trimmed by 7 bases and J by 0 bases, leaving 13 bases between them.

CDR3 sequence reads: CASSFTLPGNGGYTF. CDR3 bases: TGTGCCAGCAGTTTTACTCTCCCGGGGAACGGCGGCTACACCTTC. The V and J genes are TRBV6-5 and TRBJ1-2, with D unclear. The CDR3 totals 15 residues. The V and J ends lost 4 bases and 8 bases respectively, with 20 bases between them. CDR1 and CDR2 (germline): MNHEY, SVGAGI.

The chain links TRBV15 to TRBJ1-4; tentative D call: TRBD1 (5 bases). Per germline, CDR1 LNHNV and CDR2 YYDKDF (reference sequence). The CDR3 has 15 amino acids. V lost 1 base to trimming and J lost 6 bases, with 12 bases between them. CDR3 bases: TGTGCCACCAGCAGAGGGGGGAGGGGCGATGAAAAACTGTTTTTT. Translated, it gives CATSRGGRGDEKLFF.

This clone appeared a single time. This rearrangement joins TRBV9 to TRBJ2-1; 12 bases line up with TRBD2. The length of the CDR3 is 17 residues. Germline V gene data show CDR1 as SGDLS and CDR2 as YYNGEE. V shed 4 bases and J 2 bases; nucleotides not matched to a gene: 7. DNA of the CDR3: TGTGCCAGCAGCATCAGACTAGCGGGAGTTCCCTACAATGAGCAGTTCTTC. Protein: CASSIRLAGVPYNEQFF.

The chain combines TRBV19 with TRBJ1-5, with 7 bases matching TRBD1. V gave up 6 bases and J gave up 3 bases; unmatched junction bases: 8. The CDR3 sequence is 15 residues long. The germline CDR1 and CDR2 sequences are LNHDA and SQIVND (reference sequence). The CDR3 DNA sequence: TGTGCCAGTAGCTTCGACAGGGAGAACAATCAGCCCCAGCATTTT. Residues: CASSFDRENNQPQHF.

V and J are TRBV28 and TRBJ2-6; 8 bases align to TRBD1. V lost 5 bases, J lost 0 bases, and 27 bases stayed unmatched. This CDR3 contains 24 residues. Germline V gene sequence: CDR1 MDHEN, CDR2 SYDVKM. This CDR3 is CASSTRNHLDDFLDRGSGANVLTF. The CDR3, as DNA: TGTGCCAGCAGTACACGTAATCACCTCGACGATTTCCTCGACAGGGGCTCTGGGGCCAACGTCCTGACTTTC.

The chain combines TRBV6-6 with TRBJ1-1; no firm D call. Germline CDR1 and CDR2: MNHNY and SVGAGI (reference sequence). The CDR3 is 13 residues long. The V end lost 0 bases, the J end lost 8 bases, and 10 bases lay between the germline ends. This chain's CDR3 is CASSYSREGEAFF. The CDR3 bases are TGTGCCAGCAGTTACTCGAGGGAGGGAGAAGCTTTCTTT.

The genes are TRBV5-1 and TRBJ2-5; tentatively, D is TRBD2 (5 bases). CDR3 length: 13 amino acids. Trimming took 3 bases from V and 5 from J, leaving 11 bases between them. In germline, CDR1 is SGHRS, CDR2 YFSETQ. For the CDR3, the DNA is TGCGCCAGCAGCTCCCGGGATAAGGAGACCCAGTACTTC. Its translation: CASSSRDKETQYF.

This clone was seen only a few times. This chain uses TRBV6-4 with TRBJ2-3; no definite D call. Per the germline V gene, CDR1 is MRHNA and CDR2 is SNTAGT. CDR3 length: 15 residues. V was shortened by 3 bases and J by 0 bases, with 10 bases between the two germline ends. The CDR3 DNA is TGTGCCAGCAGTGATACGGTCGGGAGCACAGATACGCAGTATTTT. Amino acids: CASSDTVGSTDTQYF.

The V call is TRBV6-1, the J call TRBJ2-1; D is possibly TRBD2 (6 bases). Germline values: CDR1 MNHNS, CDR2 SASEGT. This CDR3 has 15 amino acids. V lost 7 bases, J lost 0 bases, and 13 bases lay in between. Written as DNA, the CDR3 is TGTGCCAGCAATCCGGACGGGAGCTCCTACAATGAGCAGTTCTTC. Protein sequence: CASNPDGSSYNEQFF.

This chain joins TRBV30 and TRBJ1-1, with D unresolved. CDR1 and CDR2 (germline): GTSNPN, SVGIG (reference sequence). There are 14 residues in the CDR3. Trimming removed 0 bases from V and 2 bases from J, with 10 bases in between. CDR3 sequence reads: CAWSVSGPNTEAFF. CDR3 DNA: TGTGCCTGGAGTGTATCTGGCCCAAACACTGAAGCTTTCTTT.

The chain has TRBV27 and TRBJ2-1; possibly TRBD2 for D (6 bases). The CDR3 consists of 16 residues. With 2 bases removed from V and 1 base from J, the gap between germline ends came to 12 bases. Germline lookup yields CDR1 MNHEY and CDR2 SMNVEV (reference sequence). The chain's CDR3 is CASSLIPGRSYNEQFF. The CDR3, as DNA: TGTGCCAGCAGTTTAATCCCAGGGAGGTCCTACAATGAGCAGTTCTTC.

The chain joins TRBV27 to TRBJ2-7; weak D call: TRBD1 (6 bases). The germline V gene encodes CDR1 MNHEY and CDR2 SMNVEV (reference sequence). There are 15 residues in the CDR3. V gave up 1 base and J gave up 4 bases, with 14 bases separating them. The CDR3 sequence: CASSLFPPGAYEQYF. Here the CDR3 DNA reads TGTGCCAGCAGTTTATTCCCCCCAGGGGCTTACGAGCAGTACTTC.

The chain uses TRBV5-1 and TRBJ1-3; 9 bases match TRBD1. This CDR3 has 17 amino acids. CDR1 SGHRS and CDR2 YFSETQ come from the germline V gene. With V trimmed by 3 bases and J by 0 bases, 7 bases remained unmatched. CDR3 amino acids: CASSSGTGKDSGNTIYF. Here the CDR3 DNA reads TGCGCCAGCAGCTCCGGGACAGGGAAGGACTCTGGAAACACCATATATTTT.